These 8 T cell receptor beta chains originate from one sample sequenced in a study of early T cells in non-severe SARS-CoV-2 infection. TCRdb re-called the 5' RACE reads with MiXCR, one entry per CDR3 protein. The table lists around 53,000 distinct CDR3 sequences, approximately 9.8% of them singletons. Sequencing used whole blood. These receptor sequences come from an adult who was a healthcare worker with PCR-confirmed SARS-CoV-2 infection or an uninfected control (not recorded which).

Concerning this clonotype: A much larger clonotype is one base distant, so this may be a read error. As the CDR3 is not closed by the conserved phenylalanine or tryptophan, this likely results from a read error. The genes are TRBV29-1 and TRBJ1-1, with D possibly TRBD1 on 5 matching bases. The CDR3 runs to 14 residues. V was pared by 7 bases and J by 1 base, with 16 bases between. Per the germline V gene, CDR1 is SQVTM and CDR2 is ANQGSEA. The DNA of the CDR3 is TGCAGCGCTGGGGCCCCGCGTAAGAACACTGAAGCTTTCCTT. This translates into CSAGAPRKNTEAFL.

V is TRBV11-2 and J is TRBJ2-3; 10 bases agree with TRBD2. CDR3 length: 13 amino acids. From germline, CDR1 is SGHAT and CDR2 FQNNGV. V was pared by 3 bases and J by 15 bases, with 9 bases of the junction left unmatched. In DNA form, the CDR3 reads TGTGCCAGCAGCTTGCCTAGCGGGAGTAAATTTTATTTT. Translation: CASSLPSGSKFYF.

The chain's CDR3 is CASSSTGTTGEETQYF. Here the CDR3 DNA reads TGCGCCAGCAGCTCCACCGGGACCACTGGGGAAGAGACCCAGTACTTC. J is TRBJ2-5 and V is TRBV5-1; D might be TRBD1 or TRBD2, each matching 5 bases. Looked up from germline, CDR1 is SGHRS and CDR2 is YFSETQ. The CDR3 contains 16 residues. V was shortened by 3 bases and J by 3 bases, with 18 bases between the two germline ends.

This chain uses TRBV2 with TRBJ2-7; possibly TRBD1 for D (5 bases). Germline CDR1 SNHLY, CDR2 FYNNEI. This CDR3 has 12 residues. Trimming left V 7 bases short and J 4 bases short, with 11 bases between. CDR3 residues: CASILAGYEQYF. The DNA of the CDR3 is TGTGCCAGCATTCTGGCAGGGTACGAGCAGTACTTC. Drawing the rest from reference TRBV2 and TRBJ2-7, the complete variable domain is EPEVTQTPSHQVTQMGQEVILRCVPISNHLYFYWYRQILGQKVEFLVSFYNNEISEKSEIFDDQFSVERPDGSNFTLKIRSTKLEDSAMYFCASILAGYEQYFGPGTRLTVT.

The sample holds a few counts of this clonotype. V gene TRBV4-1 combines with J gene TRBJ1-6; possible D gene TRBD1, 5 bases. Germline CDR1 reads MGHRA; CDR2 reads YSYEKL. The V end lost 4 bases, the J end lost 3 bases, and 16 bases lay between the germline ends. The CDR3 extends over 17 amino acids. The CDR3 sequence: CASSREAGRLYNSPLHF. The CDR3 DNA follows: TGCGCCAGCAGCCGCGAGGCGGGACGGCTCTATAATTCACCCCTCCACTTT.

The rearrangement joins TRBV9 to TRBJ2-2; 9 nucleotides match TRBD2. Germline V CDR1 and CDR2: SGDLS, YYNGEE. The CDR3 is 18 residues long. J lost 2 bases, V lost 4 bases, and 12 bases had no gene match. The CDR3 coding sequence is TGTGCCAGCAGCCCGCGGGGGGGCGGACCGCGAAACACCGGGGAGCTGTTTTTT. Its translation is CASSPRGGGPRNTGELFF.

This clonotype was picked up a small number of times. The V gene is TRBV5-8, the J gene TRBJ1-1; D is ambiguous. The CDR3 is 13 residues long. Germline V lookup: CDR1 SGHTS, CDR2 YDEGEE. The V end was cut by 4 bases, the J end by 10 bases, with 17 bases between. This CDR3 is CASSPTRRRVAFF. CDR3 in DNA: TGTGCCAGCAGCCCGACACGGAGGCGAGTAGCTTTCTTT.

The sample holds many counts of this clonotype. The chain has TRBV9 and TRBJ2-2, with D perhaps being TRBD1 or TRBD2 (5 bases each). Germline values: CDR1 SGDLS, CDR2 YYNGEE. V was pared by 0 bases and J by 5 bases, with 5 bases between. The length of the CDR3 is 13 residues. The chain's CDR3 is CASSVGGTGELFF. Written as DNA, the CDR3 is TGTGCCAGCAGCGTAGGGGGGACCGGGGAGCTGTTTTTT.